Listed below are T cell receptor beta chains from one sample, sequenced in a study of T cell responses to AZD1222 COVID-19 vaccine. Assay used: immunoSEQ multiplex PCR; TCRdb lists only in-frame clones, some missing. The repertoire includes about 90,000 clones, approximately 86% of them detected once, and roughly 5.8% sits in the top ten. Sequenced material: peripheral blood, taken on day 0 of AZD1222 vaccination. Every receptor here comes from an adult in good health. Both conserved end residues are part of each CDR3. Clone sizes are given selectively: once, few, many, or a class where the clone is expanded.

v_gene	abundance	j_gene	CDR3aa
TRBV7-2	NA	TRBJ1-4	CASSLPTGGIEKLFF
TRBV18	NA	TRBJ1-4	CASGTNRGENEKLFF
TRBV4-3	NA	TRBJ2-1	CASSHALVYEQFF
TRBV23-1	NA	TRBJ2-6	CASSQSQAFSGANVLTF
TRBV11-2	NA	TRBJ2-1	CASSLEAGEFYNEQFF
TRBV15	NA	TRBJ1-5	CATSRGGTGSQPQHF
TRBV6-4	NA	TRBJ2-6	CASSDSGLVFSGANVLTF
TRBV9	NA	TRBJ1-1	CASSPPTRLRNTEAFF
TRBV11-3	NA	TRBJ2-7	CASSDSIFDEQYF
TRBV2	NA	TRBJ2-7	CASSDGLWDASYEQYF
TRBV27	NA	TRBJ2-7	CASSSQGPYEQYF
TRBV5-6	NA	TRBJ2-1	CASSLGRGPYNEQFF
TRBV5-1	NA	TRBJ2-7	CASNLNDYEQYF
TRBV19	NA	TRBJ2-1	CASSIKGVMGQEQFF
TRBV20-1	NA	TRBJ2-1	CSASGGGSGNEQFF
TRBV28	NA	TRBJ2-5	CASREPGGKEGETQYF
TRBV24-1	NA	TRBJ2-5	CATSEVAGDQETQYF
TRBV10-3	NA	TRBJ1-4	CAISPPDSGRKLFF
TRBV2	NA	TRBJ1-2	CASISGYKGYTF
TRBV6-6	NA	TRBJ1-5	CASTPGFGHIDQPQHF
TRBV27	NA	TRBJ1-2	CASSYQDRYPGYTF
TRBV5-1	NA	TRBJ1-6	CASSTGRNSPLHF
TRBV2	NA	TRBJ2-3	CASRILADTDTQYF
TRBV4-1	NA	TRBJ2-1	CASSLYPGLLDEQFF
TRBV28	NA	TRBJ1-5	CASSSTGGAYQPQHF
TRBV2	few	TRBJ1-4	CASLGANEKLFF
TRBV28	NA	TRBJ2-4	CASSPPYSSTGTRDRAKNIQYF
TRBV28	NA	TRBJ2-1	CASSIIKGGANEQFF
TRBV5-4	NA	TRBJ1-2	CASSLAGGLGYGYTF
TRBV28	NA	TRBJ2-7	CASSLVQDYEQYF
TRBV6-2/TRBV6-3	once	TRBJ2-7	CASSQSWTGDYEQYF
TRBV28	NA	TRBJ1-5	CASSGSGTGGNQPQHF
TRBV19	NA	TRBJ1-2	CASSPTGNYGYTF
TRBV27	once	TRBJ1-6	CASSLSPSGGLNSPLHF
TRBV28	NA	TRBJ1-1	CASTGGRFMNTEAFF
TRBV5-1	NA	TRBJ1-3	CASSPTGPSSGNTIYF
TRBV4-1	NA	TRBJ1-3	CASSPEGSGNTIYF
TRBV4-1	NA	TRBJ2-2	CASSRSPFETFTGELFF
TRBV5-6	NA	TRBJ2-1	CASSLAMGHSYNEQFF
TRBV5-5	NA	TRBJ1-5	CASNTGDNNQPQHF
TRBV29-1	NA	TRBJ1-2	CSMLGQGLRGGYTF
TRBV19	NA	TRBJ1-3	CASSIAVGNTIYF
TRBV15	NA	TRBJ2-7	CATSRGKGGRADEQYF